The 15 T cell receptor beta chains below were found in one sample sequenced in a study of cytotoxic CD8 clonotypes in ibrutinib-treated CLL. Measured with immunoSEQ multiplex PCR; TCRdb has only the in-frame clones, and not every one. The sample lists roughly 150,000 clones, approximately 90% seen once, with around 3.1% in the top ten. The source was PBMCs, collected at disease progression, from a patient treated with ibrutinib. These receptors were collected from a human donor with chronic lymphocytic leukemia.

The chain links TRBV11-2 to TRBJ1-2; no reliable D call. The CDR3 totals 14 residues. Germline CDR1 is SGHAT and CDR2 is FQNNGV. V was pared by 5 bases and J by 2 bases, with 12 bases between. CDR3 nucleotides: TGTGCCAGCAGCCCATGGGCACTCAACTATGGCTACACCTTC. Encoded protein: CASSPWALNYGYTF.

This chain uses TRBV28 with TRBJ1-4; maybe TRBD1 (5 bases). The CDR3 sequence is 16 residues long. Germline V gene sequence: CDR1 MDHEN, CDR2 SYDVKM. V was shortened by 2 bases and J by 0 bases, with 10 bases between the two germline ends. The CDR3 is CASSLGTGPTNEKLFF. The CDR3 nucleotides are TGTGCCAGCAGTTTAGGTACAGGCCCAACTAATGAAAAACTGTTTTTT.

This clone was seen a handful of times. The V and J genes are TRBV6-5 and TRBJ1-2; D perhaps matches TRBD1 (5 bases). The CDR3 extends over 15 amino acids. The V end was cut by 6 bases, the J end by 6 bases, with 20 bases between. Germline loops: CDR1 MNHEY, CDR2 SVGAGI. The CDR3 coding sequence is TGTGCCAGCAGGGACGGGGGGAGAGGGTTGCATGGCTACACCTTC. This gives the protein CASRDGGRGLHGYTF.

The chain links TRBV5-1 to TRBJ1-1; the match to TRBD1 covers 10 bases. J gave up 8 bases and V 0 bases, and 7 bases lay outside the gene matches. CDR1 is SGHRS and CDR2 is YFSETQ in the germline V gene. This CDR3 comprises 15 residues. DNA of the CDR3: TGCGCCAGCAGCTTGGTCGGGACAGGGGAAGGAGAAGCTTTCTTT. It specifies CASSLVGTGEGEAFF.

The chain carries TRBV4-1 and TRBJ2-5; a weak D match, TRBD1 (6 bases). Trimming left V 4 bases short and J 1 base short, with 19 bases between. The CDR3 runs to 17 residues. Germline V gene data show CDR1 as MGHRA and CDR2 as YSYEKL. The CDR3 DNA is TGCGCCAGCAGCCTATTCTCCACAGGGACCGTCCAAGAGACCCAGTACTTC. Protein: CASSLFSTGTVQETQYF.

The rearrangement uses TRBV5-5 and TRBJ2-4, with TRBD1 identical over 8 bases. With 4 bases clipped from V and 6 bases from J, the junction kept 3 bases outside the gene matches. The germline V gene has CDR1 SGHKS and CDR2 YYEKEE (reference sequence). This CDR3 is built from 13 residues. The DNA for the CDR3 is TGTGCCAGCAGCCCTGGGACAGGAAACATTCAGTACTTC. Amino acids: CASSPGTGNIQYF. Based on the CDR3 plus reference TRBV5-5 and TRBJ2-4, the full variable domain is DAGVTQSPTHLIKTRGQQVTLRCSPISGHKSVSWYQQVLGQGPQFIFQYYEKEERGRGNFPDRFSARQFPNYSSELNVNALLLGDSALYLCASSPGTGNIQYFGAGTRLSVL.

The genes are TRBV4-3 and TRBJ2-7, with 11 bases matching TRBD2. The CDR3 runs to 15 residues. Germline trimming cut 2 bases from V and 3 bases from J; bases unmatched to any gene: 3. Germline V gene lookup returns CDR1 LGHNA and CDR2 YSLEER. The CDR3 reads CASSQFLAGGYEQYF. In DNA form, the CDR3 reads TGCGCCAGCAGCCAATTTCTAGCGGGAGGCTACGAGCAGTACTTC.

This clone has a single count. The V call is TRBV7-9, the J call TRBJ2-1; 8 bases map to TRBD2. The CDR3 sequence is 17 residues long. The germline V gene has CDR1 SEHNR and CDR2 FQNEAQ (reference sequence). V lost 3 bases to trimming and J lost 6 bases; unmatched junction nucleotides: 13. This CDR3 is CASSLGGAGVRANEQFF. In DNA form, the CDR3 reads TGTGCCAGCAGCTTGGGAGGAGCGGGAGTTAGGGCCAATGAGCAGTTCTTC.

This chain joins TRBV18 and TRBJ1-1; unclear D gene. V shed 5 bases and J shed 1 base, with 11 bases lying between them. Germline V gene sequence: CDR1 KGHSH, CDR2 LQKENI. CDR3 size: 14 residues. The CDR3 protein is CASSWSRGNTEAFF. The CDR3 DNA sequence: TGTGCCAGCTCATGGAGTCGTGGGAACACTGAAGCTTTCTTT.

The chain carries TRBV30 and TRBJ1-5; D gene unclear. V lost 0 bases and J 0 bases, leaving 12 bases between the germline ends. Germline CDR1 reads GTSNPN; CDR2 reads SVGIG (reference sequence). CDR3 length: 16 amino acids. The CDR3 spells CAWSVPVWASNQPQHF. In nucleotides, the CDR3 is TGTGCCTGGAGTGTACCGGTTTGGGCTAGCAATCAGCCCCAGCATTTT.

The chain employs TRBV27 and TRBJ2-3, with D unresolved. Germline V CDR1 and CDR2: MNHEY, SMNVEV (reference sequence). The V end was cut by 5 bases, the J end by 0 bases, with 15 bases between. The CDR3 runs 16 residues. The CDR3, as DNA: TGTGCCAGCAGTCCGCAACCATGGTCTAGCACAGATACGCAGTATTTT. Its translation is CASSPQPWSSTDTQYF.

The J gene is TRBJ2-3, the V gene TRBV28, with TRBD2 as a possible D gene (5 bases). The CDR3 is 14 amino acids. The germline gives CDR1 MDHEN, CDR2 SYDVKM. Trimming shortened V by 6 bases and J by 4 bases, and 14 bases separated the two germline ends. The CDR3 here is CASSPSGLSDTQYF. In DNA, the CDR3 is TGTGCCAGCAGCCCGTCGGGGTTATCAGATACGCAGTATTTT.

The CDR3 DNA reads as TGTGCCAGCAGCCCCCAAGTAGCGGACTACAATGAGCAGTTCTTC. Residues: CASSPQVADYNEQFF. The chain combines TRBV5-4 with TRBJ2-1; tentative D call: TRBD2 (6 bases). Per the germline V gene, CDR1 is SGHNT and CDR2 is YYREEE (reference sequence). The CDR3 length is 15 residues. V lost 4 bases to trimming and J lost 3 bases, with 14 bases between them.

The CDR3 spells CASSRQGAEGYTF. DNA for the CDR3: TGTGCCAGCAGCAGACAGGGGGCGGAAGGCTACACCTTC. V usage is TRBV6-5 and J usage is TRBJ1-2, with 10 bases fitting TRBD1. The CDR3 runs to 13 residues. V lost 6 bases and J lost 8; bases outside the gene matches: 6. Germline CDR1 MNHEY, CDR2 SVGAGI.

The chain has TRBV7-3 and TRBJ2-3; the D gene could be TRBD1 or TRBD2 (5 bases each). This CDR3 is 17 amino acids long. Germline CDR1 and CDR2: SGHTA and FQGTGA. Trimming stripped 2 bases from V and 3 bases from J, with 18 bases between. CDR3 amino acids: CASSLGSGTGPTDTQYF. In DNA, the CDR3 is TGTGCCAGCAGCTTAGGATCAGGGACCGGCCCTACAGATACGCAGTATTTT.